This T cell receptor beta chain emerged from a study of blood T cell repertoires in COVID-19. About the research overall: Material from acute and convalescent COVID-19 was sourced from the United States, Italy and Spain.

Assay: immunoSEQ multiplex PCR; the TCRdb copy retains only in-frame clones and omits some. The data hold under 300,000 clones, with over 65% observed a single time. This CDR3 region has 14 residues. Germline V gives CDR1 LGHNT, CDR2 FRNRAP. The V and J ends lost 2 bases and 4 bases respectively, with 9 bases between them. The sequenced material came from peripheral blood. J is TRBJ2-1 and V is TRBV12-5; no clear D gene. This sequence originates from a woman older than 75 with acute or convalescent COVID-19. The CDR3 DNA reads TGTGCTAGTGGTTTGTTACCTACGTACAATGAGCAGTTCTTC. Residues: CASGLLPTYNEQFF.